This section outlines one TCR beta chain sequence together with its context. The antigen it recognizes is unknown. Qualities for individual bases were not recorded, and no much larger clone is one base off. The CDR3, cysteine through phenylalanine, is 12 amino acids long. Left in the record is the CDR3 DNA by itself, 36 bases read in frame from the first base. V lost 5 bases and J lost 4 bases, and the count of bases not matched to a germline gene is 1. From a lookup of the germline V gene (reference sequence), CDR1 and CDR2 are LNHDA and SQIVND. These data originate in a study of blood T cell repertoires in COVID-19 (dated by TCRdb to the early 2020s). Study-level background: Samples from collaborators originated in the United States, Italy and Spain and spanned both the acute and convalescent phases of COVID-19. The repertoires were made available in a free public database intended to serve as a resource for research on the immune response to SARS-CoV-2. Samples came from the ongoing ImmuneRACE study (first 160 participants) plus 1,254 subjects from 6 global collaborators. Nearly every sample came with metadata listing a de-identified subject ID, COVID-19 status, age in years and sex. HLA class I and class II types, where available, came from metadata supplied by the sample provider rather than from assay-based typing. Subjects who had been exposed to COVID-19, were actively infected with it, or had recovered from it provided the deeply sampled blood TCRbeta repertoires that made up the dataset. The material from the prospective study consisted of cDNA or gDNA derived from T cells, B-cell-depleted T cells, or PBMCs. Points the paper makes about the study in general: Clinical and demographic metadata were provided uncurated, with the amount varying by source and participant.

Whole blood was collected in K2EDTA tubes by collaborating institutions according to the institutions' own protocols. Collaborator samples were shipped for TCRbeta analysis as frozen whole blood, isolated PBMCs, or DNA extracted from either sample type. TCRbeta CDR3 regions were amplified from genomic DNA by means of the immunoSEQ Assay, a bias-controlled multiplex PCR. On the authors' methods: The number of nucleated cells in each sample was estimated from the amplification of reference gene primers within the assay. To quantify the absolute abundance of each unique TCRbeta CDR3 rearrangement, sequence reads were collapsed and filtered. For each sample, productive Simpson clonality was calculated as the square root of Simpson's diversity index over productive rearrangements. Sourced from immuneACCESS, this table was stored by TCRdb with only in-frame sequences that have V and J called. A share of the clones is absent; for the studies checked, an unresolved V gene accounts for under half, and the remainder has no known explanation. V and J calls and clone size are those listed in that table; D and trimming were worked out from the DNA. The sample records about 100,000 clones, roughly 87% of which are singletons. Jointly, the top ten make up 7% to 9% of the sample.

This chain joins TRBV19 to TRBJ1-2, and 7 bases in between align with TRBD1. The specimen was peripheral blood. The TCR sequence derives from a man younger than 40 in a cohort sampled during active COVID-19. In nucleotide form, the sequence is TGTGCCAGTAGTCGGGACAGCTATGGCTACACCTTC. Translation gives CASSRDSYGYTF.